This TCR beta chain was sequenced during a study of T cells after yellow fever vaccination. The study, taken as a whole, reports: Primary-vaccination clones mostly resurfaced post-booster (about 95% CD4, just under 90% CD8). Although most clonotypes did not, a small share appeared in both CD4 and CD8 compartments.

Trimming at V came to 5 bases and at J to 7 bases, leaving 3 bases not matched to a gene. The CDR3 totals 14 residues. The V gene's germline CDR1 is SGHDN and CDR2 FVKESK. In TCRdb, the 5' RACE reads were re-called with MiXCR into one record per CDR3 protein. The sample lists some 600,000 distinct CDR3 sequences, 17% occurring once. This clonotype was seen repeatedly, ten times or more. Its antigen remains unknown. V and J are TRBV14 and TRBJ1-4, with 11 bases fitting TRBD1. Here the sequenced sample was PBMCs, taken around 5 days after the first yellow fever vaccination. The receptor's source is a man between 18 and 35 years old who received the YFV17D yellow fever vaccine. This CDR3 is CASSVGTGGEKLFF. DNA for the CDR3: TGTGCCAGCAGCGTAGGGACAGGGGGTGAAAAACTGTTTTTT.